This T cell receptor beta chain was identified in a study of T cells in Graves' hyperthyroidism and ophthalmopathy. As for the study in general: Peripheral blood was collected at initial diagnosis, before any treatment.

This clonotype has a count of ten or more. Authors of the study amplified TCR beta CDR3 regions from RNA transcripts. TCR CDR3 underwent first-round RT-PCR with the HTBI primer set. TCRdb fed the multiplex PCR reads into MiXCR, producing one record per CDR3 protein. The data show about 260,000 distinct CDR3 sequences, about 17% seen once. CDR3 length: 11 amino acids. CDR1 and CDR2 from the germline V gene are DFQATT and SNEGSKA (reference sequence). Trimming cost V 0 bases and J 1 base, with 0 bases left between them. Together with thyroid ultrasound, orbital computed tomography, serum thyroxine and TRAb, clinical symptoms were used for diagnoses.

Material for sequencing was blood. This chain joins TRBV20-1 and TRBJ1-1; D is ambiguous. This receptor was obtained from a woman aged 18-29 years with Graves' ophthalmopathy. CDR3 region: CSARENTEAFF. In nucleotides, the CDR3 is TGCAGTGCTAGAGAGAACACTGAAGCTTTCTTT.